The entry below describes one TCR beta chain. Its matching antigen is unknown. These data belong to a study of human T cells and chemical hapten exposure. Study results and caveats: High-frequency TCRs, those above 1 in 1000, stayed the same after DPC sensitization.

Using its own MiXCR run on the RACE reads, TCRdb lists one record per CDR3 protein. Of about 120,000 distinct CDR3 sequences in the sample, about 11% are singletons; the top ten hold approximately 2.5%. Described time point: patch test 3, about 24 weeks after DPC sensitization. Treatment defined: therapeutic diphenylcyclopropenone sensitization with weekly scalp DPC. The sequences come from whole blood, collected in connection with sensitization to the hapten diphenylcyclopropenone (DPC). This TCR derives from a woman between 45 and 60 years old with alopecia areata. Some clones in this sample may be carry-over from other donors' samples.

Here the CDR3 DNA reads TGCAGTGCTAGATCCGGGACAGAGATCTACGAGCAGTACTTC. Its translation: CSARSGTEIYEQYF. The genes are TRBV20-1 and TRBJ2-7; 7 positions match TRBD1. CDR3 size: 14 residues. V lost 2 bases and J lost 3; bases outside the gene matches: 7. Germline assignment: CDR1 DFQATT and CDR2 SNEGSKA (reference sequence).